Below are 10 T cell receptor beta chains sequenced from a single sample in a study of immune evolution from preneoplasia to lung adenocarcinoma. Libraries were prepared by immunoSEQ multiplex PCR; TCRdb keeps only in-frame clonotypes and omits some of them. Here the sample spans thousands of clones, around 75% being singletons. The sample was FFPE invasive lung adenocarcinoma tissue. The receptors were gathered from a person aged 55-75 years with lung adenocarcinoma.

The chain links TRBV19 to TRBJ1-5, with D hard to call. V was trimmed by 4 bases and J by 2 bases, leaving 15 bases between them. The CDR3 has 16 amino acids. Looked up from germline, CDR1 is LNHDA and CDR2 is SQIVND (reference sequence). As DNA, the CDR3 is TGTGCCAGTAGTAAAAGCGGCCCGTTTGGCAATCAGCCCCAGCATTTT. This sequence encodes CASSKSGPFGNQPQHF.

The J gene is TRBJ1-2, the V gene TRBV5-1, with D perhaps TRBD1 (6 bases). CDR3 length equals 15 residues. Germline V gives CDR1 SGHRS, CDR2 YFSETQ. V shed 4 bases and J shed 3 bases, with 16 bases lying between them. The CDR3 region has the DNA TGCGCCAGCAGCCCCCCACAGGGAGAGGACTATGGCTACACCTTC. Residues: CASSPPQGEDYGYTF. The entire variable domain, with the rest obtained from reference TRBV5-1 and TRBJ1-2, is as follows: KAGVTQTPRYLIKTRGQQVTLSCSPISGHRSVSWYQQTPGQGLQFLFEYFSETQRNKGNFPGRFSGRQFSNSRSEMNVSTLELGDSALYLCASSPPQGEDYGYTFGSGTRLTVV.

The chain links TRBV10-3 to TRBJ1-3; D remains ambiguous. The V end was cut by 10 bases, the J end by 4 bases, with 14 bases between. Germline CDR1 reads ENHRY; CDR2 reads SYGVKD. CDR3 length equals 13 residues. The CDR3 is CATREQEGNTIYF. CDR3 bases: TGTGCCACTCGGGAGCAGGAGGGAAACACCATATATTTT.

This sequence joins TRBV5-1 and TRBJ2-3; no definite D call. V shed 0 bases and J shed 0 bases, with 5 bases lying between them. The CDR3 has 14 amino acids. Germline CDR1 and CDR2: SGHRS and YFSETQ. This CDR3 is CASSLVTSTDTQYF. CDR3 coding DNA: TGCGCCAGCAGCTTGGTTACAAGCACAGATACGCAGTATTTT.

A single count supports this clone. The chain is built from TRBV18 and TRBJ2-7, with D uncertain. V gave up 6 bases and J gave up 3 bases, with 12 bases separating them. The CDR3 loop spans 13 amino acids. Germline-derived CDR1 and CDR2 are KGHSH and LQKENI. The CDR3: CASSLRDVYEQYF. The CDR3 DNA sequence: TGTGCCAGCTCGCTTCGAGACGTCTACGAGCAGTACTTC.

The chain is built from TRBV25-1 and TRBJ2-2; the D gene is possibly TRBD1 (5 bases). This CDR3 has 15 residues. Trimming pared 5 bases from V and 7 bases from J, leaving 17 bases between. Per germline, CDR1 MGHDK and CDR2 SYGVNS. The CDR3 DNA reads TGTGCCAGCAGTTCGCCAGGGCGTGGAGTCGGGGAGCTGTTTTTT. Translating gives CASSSPGRGVGELFF.

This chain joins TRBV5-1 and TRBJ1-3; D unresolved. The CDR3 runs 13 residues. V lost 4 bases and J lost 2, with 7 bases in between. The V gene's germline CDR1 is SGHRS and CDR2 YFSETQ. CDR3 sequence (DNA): TGCGCCAGCAGCCCCCGGGCTGGAAACACCATATATTTT. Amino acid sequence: CASSPRAGNTIYF.

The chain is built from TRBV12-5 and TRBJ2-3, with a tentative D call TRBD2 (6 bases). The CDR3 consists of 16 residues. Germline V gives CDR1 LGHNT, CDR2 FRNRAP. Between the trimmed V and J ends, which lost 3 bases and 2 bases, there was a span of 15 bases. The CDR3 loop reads CASGFGLAGNTDTQYF. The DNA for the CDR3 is TGTGCTAGTGGTTTCGGGTTGGCGGGGAACACAGATACGCAGTATTTT.

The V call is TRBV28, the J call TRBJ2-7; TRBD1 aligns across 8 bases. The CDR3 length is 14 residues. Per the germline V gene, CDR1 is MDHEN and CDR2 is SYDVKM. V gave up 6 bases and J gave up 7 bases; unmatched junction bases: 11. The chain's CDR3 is CASRAGTGNREQYF. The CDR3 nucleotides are TGTGCCAGCAGGGCCGGGACAGGCAATCGGGAGCAGTACTTC. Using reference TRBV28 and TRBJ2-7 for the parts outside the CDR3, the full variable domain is DVKVTQSSRYLVKRTGEKVFLECVQDMDHENMFWYRQDPGLGLRLIYFSYDVKMKEKGDIPEGYSVSREKKERFSLILESASTNQTSMYLCASRAGTGNREQYFGPGTRLTVT.

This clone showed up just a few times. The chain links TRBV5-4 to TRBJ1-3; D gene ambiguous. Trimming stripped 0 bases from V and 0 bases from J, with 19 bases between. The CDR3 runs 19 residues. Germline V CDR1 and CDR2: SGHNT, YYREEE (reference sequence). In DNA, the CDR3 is TGTGCCAGCAGCTTGGCGACCGACGGGGTCGGGAGCTCTGGAAACACCATATATTTT. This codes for CASSLATDGVGSSGNTIYF.